These T cell receptor beta chains were read from a single sample in a study of blood T cell repertoires in COVID-19. Profiled with immunoSEQ multiplex PCR; TCRdb holds only in-frame clones, not every one. The sample gives fewer than 400,000 clones, 89% of which show up once; 1.5% to 2% is in the top ten. Sequencing was carried out using PBMCs or T cells enriched from blood (not recorded which). These receptors originate from a woman in her twenties or thirties who had recovered from COVID-19. CDR3s include the opening cysteine and the closing phenylalanine or tryptophan. Fields, in order: D gene, J gene, clone size, V gene, CDR3 DNA, CDR3 protein. The D gene is left open where the match is weak. A clone size is listed for some rows: how often the clone was seen (once, few, many), or a class if it is expanded.

TRBD2,TRBJ2-5,-,TRBV7-7,TGTGCTAGCAGCTTAGGGCTAGCGGGGGAGGGTGAGACCCAGTACTTC,CASSLGLAGEGETQYF
TRBD1,TRBJ2-7,-,TRBV2,TGTGCCAGCAGTGAGTGGCAGGGGGCGACCTACGAGCAGTACTTC,CASSEWQGATYEQYF
-,TRBJ2-3,once,TRBV5-1,TGCGCCAGCAGCTTGGATCCTCGAAGGGGGATAGCGGGCGGCACAGATACGCAGTATTTT,CASSLDPRRGIAGGTDTQYF
-,TRBJ2-1,-,TRBV7-8,TGTGCCAGCAGCTTAGTAACAGGAACGCTCTACAATGAGCAGTTCTTC,CASSLVTGTLYNEQFF
-,TRBJ1-1,-,TRBV7-8,TGTGCCAGCAGCTTAAAGGGAGGGGGGAGCACTGAAGCTTTCTTT,CASSLKGGGSTEAFF
TRBD1,TRBJ1-1,-,TRBV7-9,TGTGCCAGCAGCTTAGCCGGGACAGGAGGCACTGAAGCTTTCTTT,CASSLAGTGGTEAFF
TRBD2,TRBJ2-4,-,TRBV7-2,TGTGCCAGCAGCCCATCCGGACTAGCGGGAGGTCTAGCCAAAAACATTCAGTACTTC,CASSPSGLAGGLAKNIQYF
-,TRBJ2-7,-,TRBV15,TGTGCCACCAGCAGAGATCGGGGGAAAACCTACGAGCAGTACTTC,CATSRDRGKTYEQYF
TRBD1,TRBJ1-2,-,TRBV9,TGTGCCAGCAGCGCGACAGGGACTTATTATGGCTACACCTTC,CASSATGTYYGYTF
-,TRBJ1-4,-,TRBV19,TGTGCCAGTAGTGAGACTTGGGAAAAACTGTTTTTT,CASSETWEKLFF
TRBD2,TRBJ2-1,-,TRBV3-1/TRBV3-2,TGTGCCAGCAGCCGTGATCTACTAGCGGGATACAATGAGCAGTTCTTC,CASSRDLLAGYNEQFF
-,TRBJ1-2,few,TRBV27,TGTGCCAGCAGTTCATCGGGACAAAGCTACACCTTC,CASSSSGQSYTF
-,TRBJ1-1,-,TRBV9,TGTGCCAGCAGCGTAGGAGGCAAAACTGAAGCTTTCTTT,CASSVGGKTEAFF
-,TRBJ1-1,-,TRBV7-2,TGTGCCAGCAGCGTAAATTCGAACACTGAAGCTTTCTTT,CASSVNSNTEAFF
TRBD1,TRBJ1-2,-,TRBV2,TGTGCCAGCAGTAGAACAGGGGAATATGGCTACACCTTC,CASSRTGEYGYTF
-,TRBJ1-2,-,TRBV29-1,TGCAGCCTCGACCCAGGGTTCGGTGGCTACACCTTC,CSLDPGFGGYTF
-,TRBJ2-1,-,TRBV5-1,TGCGCCAGCAGCTCCAAAGGGGGTTTCAATGAGCAGTTCTTC,CASSSKGGFNEQFF
-,TRBJ2-1,-,TRBV19,TGTGCCAGTACCTCTGGCAGGGGTAATAAAAATGAGCAGTTCTTC,CASTSGRGNKNEQFF
-,TRBJ2-5,-,TRBV15,TGTGCCACCGGACAAAGTTTACAAGAGACCCAGTACTTC,CATGQSLQETQYF
-,TRBJ1-6,-,TRBV5-6,TGTGCCAGCAGCTTGGTGCCGGGAGGGGATTCACCCCTCCACTTT,CASSLVPGGDSPLHF
TRBD2,TRBJ2-7,-,TRBV11-2,TGTGCCAGCAGCTTAGATCTAGCGGTGAGCTCCTACGAGCAGTACTTC,CASSLDLAVSSYEQYF
-,TRBJ1-1,few,TRBV10-2,TGCGCCAGCAGTCCGCGCGACACTGAAGCTTTCTTT,CASSPRDTEAFF
TRBD1,TRBJ1-2,-,TRBV9,TGTGCCAGCAGCGTAGGCGACAGGGGTGCGAACTATGGCTACACCTTC,CASSVGDRGANYGYTF
TRBD1,TRBJ2-7,-,TRBV6-5,TGTGCCACTGCCGGACAGGCCTGGTCCTACGAGCAGTACTTC,CATAGQAWSYEQYF
-,TRBJ2-1,-,TRBV11-3,TGTGCCAGCAGACAAGACAGCGATGAGCAGTTCTTC,CASRQDSDEQFF
TRBD1,TRBJ2-1,-,TRBV29-1,TGCAGCGCAGGGACAGGGTTGCTGAATGAGCAGTTCTTC,CSAGTGLLNEQFF
-,TRBJ2-3,-,TRBV19,TGTGCCAGTAGTATAGTGAGCGGCGGAAACACAGATACGCAGTATTTT,CASSIVSGGNTDTQYF
TRBD2,TRBJ2-2,few,TRBV6-5,TGTGCCATTCTAGCGGGAGGGGTGACCGGGGAGCTGTTTTTT,CAILAGGVTGELFF
TRBD1,TRBJ1-2,-,TRBV6-2/TRBV6-3,TGTGCCAGCAGTCGGGACAGGGGCTACGATGGCTACACCTTC,CASSRDRGYDGYTF
TRBD2,TRBJ2-7,once,TRBV3-1/TRBV3-2,TGTGCCAGCAGCCCCCGAAGTGTCCTAGCGGGGTCCTACGAGCAGTACTTC,CASSPRSVLAGSYEQYF
-,TRBJ1-2,once,TRBV5-6,TGTGCCAGCAGCCCGGGGGGCAGGCAGAATAACTATGGCTACACCTTC,CASSPGGRQNNYGYTF
-,TRBJ2-7,-,TRBV3-1/TRBV3-2,TGTGCCAGCAGCCAAGGTCTCTACTCCTACGAGCAGTACTTC,CASSQGLYSYEQYF
-,TRBJ1-3,-,TRBV7-9,TGTGCCAGCAGCTGGACCCTTATTGGGAGAACCATATATTTT,CASSWTLIGRTIYF
-,TRBJ1-3,-,TRBV14,TGTGCCAGCAGCCTCCGGAGACTCTCTGGAAACACCATATATTTT,CASSLRRLSGNTIYF
TRBD2,TRBJ2-5,-,TRBV7-2,TGTGCCAGCAGCCCAGCTAGCGGAGGACGGAAGACCCAGTACTTC,CASSPASGGRKTQYF
-,TRBJ1-1,-,TRBV7-9,TGTGCCAGCAGCTTAGACAGGGTAGCGAACACTGAAGCTTTCTTT,CASSLDRVANTEAFF
TRBD2,TRBJ2-5,-,TRBV20-1,TGCAGTGCTAGTCGCGCGGCGGGGGGGCAGCTTGAGACCCAGTACTTC,CSASRAAGGQLETQYF
TRBD1,TRBJ2-5,-,TRBV7-2,TGTGCCAGCAGCCCCGGGACAGGGGGGTGGGAGACCCAGTACTTC,CASSPGTGGWETQYF
-,TRBJ1-5,-,TRBV5-1,TGCGCCAGCAGCTTGGGACAGAGTGCTAACCAGCCCCAGCATTTT,CASSLGQSANQPQHF
TRBD1,TRBJ1-1,-,TRBV6-2/TRBV6-3,TGTGCCAGCAGTGACAGGGGTCCTGGTGAAGCTTTCTTT,CASSDRGPGEAFF
-,TRBJ2-7,-,TRBV12-5,TGTGCTAGTGGTTCGTTGTACGAGCAGTACTTC,CASGSLYEQYF
TRBD1,TRBJ2-1,-,TRBV7-3,TGTGCCAGCAGCTTAAGGGGACAGGGGTTCGATGAGCAGTTCTTC,CASSLRGQGFDEQFF
-,TRBJ1-6,-,TRBV11-2,TGTGCCAGCAGCCCCAGAAGCAGGGCAAACTTTCGGCCACCCCTCCACTTT,CASSPRSRANFRPPLHF
-,TRBJ1-2,-,TRBV10-3,TGTGCCATCAGTGAGTCGAAGTATAGTTACTATGGCTACACCTTC,CAISESKYSYYGYTF
TRBD2,TRBJ2-7,-,TRBV30,TGTGCCTGGGCGGGGACTAGCGACGAGCAGTACTTC,CAWAGTSDEQYF
TRBD1,TRBJ2-3,-,TRBV5-1,TGCGCCAGCAGCCTCGACAGGGGGAGTCCCACAGATACGCAGTATTTT,CASSLDRGSPTDTQYF
TRBD2,TRBJ2-7,-,TRBV10-1,TGCGCCAGCAGTGCTAGCGGGGGGTCCTACGAGCAGTACTTC,CASSASGGSYEQYF
TRBD2,TRBJ2-5,-,TRBV27,TGTGCCAGCAGTTCTCGACTAGCGGTGACCGAGACCCAGTACTTC,CASSSRLAVTETQYF
-,TRBJ1-1,-,TRBV9,TGTGCCAGCAGCGTAACAGGGCTCGGAGGCACTGAAGCTTTCTTT,CASSVTGLGGTEAFF
TRBD1,TRBJ2-2,-,TRBV10-3,TGTGCCATCAGTGCTGGTACAGGGGGCCACACCGGGGAGCTGTTTTTT,CAISAGTGGHTGELFF
TRBD1,TRBJ2-1,once,TRBV13,TGTGCCAGCAGTCTTCGACAGGGGAATTTGAATGAGCAGTTCTTC,CASSLRQGNLNEQFF
-,TRBJ2-7,-,TRBV11-2,TGTGCCAGCAGCCAACGCGAGTGGCGGAGCTCCTACGAGCAGTACTTC,CASSQREWRSSYEQYF
TRBD2,TRBJ2-2,-,TRBV4-1,TGCGCCAGCAGCAACAGGGCTAGCGGGGGATCCGGGGAGCTGTTTTTT,CASSNRASGGSGELFF
-,TRBJ1-5,-,TRBV10-3,TGTGCCATCAGTGAGGGGTTGGTTTCAGGCAACAATCAGCCCCAGCATTTT,CAISEGLVSGNNQPQHF